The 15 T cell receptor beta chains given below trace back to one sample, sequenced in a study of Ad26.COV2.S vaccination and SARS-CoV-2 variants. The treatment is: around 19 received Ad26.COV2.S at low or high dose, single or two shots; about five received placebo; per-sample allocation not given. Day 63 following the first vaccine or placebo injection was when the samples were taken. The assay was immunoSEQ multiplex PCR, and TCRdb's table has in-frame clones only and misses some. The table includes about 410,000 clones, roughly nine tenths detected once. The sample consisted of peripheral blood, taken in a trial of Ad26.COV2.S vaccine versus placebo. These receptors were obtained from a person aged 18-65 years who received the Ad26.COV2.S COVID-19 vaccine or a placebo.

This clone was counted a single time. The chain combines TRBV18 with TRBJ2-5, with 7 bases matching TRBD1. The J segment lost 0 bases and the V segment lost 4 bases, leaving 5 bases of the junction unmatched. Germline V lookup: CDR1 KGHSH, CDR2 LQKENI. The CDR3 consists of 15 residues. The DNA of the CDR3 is TGTGCCAGCTCACGCAGGGGACAGAACCAAGAGACCCAGTACTTC. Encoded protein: CASSRRGQNQETQYF.

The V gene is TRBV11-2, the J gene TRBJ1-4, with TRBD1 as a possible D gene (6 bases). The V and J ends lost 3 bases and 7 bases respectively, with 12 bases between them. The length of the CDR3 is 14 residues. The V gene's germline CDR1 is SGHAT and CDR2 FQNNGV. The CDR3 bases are TGTGCCAGCAGCTTCGGACAGTCAGCTGAAAAACTGTTTTTT. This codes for CASSFGQSAEKLFF.

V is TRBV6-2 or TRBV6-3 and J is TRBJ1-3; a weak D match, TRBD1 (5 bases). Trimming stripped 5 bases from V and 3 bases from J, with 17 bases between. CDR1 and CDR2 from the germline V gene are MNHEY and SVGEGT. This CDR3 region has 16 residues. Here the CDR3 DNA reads TGTGCCAGCAGTCTCGGGACCGCACACTTTGGAAACACCATATATTTT. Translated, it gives CASSLGTAHFGNTIYF.

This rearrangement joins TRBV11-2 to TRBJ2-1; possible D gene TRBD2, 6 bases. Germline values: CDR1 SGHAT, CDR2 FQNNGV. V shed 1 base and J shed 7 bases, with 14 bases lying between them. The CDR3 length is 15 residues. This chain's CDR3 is CASSLGPSVGNEQFF. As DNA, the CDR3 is TGTGCCAGCAGCTTAGGGCCTAGCGTGGGAAATGAGCAGTTCTTC. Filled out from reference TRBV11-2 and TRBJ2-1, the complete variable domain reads EAGVAQSPRYKIIEKRQSVAFWCNPISGHATLYWYQQILGQGPKLLIQFQNNGVVDDSQLPKDRFSAERLKGVDSTLKIQPAKLEDSAVYLCASSLGPSVGNEQFFGPGTRLTVL.

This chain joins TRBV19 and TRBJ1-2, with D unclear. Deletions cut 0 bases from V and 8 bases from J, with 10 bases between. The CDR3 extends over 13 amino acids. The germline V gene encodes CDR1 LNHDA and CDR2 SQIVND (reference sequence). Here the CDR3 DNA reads TGTGCCAGTAGTATAGATCGGATCGGGGGCTACACCTTC. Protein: CASSIDRIGGYTF.

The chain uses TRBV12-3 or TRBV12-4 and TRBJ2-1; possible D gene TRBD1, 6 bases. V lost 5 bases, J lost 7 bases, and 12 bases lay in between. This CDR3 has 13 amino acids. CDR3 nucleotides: TGTGCCAGCAGTCTTGGACAGTTTAATGAGCAGTTCTTC. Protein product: CASSLGQFNEQFF.

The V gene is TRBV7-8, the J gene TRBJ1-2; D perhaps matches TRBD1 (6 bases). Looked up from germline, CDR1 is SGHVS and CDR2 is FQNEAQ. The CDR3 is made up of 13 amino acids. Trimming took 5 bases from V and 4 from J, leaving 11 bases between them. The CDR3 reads CASSPGASYGYTF. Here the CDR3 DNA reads TGTGCCAGCAGCCCAGGGGCCAGCTATGGCTACACCTTC.

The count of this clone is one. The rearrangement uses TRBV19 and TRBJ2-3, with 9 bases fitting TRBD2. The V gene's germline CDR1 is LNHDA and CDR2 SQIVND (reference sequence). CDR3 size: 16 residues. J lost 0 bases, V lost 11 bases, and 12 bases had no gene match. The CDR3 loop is CAAGKRGAFSTDTQYF. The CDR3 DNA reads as TGTGCCGCGGGGAAGCGGGGGGCCTTTAGCACAGATACGCAGTATTTT.

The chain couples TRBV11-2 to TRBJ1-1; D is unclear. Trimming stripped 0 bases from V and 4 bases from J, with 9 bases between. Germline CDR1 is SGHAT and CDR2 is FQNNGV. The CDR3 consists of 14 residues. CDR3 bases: TGTGCCAGCAGCTTAGAGGCCGGCCGCACTGAAGCTTTCTTT. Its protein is CASSLEAGRTEAFF.

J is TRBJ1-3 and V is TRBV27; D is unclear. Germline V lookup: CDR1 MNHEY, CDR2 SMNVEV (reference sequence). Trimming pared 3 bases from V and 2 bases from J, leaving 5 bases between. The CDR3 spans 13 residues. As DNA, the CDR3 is TGTGCCAGCAGTTTTCAGCCTGGAAACACCATATATTTT. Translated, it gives CASSFQPGNTIYF.

CDR3 region: CASSSRTGRSGETQYF. CDR3 nucleotides: TGTGCCAGCAGCTCGAGGACAGGGCGATCTGGGGAGACCCAGTACTTC. V gene TRBV7-2 combines with J gene TRBJ2-5; 8 nucleotides agree with TRBD1. V dropped 4 bases and J dropped 5; count of bases not matched to a gene: 12. The CDR3 sequence is 16 residues long. Germline CDR1 and CDR2: SGHTA and FQGNSA.

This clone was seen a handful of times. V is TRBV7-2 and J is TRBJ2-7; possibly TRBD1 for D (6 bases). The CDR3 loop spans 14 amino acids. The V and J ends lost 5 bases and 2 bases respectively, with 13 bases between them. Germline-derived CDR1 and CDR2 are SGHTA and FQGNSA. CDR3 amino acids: CASSAWDTAYEQYF. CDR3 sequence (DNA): TGTGCCAGCAGCGCTTGGGACACCGCCTACGAGCAGTACTTC.

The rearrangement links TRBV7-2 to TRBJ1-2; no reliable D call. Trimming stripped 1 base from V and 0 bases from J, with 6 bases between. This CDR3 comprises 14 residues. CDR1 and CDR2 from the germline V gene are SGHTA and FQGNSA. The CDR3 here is CASSLEGANYGYTF. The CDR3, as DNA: TGTGCCAGCAGCTTAGAGGGAGCTAACTATGGCTACACCTTC.

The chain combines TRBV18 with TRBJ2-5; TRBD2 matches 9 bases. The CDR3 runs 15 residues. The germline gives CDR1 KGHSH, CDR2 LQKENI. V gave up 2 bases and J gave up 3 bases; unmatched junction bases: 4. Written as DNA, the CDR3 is TGTGCCAGCTCACCAGCGACTAGCGGCAAAGAGACCCAGTACTTC. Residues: CASSPATSGKETQYF.

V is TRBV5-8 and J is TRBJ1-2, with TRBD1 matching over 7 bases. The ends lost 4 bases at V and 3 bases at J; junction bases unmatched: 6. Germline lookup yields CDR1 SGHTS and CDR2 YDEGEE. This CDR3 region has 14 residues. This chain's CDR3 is CASSVTGVDYGYTF. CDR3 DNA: TGTGCCAGCAGCGTCACAGGGGTAGACTATGGCTACACCTTC.